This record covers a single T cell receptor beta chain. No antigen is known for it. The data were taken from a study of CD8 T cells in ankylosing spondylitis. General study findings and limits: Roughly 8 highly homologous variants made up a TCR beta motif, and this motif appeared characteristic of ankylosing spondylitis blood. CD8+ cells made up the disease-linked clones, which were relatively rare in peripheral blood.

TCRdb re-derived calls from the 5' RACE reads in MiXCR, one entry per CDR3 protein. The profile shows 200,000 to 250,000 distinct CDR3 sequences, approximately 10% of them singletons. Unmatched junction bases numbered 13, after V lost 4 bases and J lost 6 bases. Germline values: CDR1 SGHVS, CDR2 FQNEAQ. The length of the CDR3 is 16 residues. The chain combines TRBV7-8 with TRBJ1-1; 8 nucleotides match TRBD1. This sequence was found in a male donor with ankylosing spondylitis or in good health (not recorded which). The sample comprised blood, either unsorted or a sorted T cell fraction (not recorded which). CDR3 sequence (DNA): TGTGCCAGCAGCTCCGGACAGGGCCCCCTTGGGGCTGAAGCTTTCTTT. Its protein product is CASSSGQGPLGAEAFF. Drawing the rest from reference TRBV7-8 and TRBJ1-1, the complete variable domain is GAGVSQSPRYKVAKRGQDVALRCDPISGHVSLFWYQQALGQGPEFLTYFQNEAQLDKSGLPSDRFFAERPEGSVSTLKIQRTQQEDSAVYLCASSSGQGPLGAEAFFGQGTRLTVV.